The 10 T cell receptor beta chains below come from one sample, sequenced in a study of blood T cell dynamics during melanoma immunotherapy. Time point defined: week 3, after first cycle of checkpoint inhibitor. This table comes from immunoSEQ multiplex PCR, and its TCRdb copy is limited to in-frame clones, with some not included. The sample has more than 13,000 clones, about 93% seen once. This specimen was blood, taken from a patient treated with checkpoint blockade. The receptor source for this set is a human donor with melanoma.

This chain joins TRBV4-2 and TRBJ2-1; 15 bases line up with TRBD2. The junction had 7 bases not matched to a gene; V was cut back by 0 bases and J by 7 bases. The germline V gene has CDR1 LGHNA and CDR2 YNFKEQ. The CDR3 consists of 18 residues. The CDR3 DNA reads TGTGCCAGCAGCCAAGATGGCTCGGGACTAGCGGGAGGAAATGAGCAGTTCTTC. This encodes CASSQDGSGLAGGNEQFF.

The chain carries TRBV2 and TRBJ1-5, with 8 bases matching TRBD1. The CDR3 runs to 17 residues. CDR1 and CDR2 (germline): SNHLY, FYNNEI. The V segment lost 6 bases and the J segment 6 bases; nucleotides outside the gene matches: 16. CDR3: CASRAKTTGDKGQPQHF. Here the CDR3 DNA reads TGTGCCAGCAGAGCTAAAACGACAGGGGACAAAGGTCAGCCCCAGCATTTT.

The chain joins TRBV2 to TRBJ1-1, with D possibly matching TRBD1 (5 bases). CDR1 is SNHLY and CDR2 is FYNNEI in the germline V gene. The CDR3 totals 15 residues. Trimming pared 6 bases from V and 1 base from J, leaving 15 bases between. CDR3 sequence: CASSGPQGWNTEAFF. The CDR3 coding sequence is TGTGCCAGCAGCGGCCCCCAGGGATGGAACACTGAAGCTTTCTTT.

CDR3 region: CASTSALGELFF. CDR3 DNA sequence: TGTGCCAGCACCTCGGCCCTCGGGGAGCTGTTTTTT. J is TRBJ2-2 and V is TRBV28; the D is unclear. Germline lookup yields CDR1 MDHEN and CDR2 SYDVKM. The CDR3 loop spans 12 amino acids. V was shortened by 7 bases and J by 7 bases, with 10 bases between the two germline ends.

The chain carries TRBV5-1 and TRBJ2-5; 10 positions match TRBD2. The ends lost 0 bases at V and 5 bases at J; junction bases unmatched: 4. There are 15 residues in the CDR3. The germline gives CDR1 SGHRS, CDR2 YFSETQ. This CDR3 is CASSLAAGGMETQYF. CDR3 bases: TGCGCCAGCAGCTTGGCAGCGGGAGGGATGGAGACCCAGTACTTC. Complete variable domain (other parts from reference TRBV5-1 and TRBJ2-5): KAGVTQTPRYLIKTRGQQVTLSCSPISGHRSVSWYQQTPGQGLQFLFEYFSETQRNKGNFPGRFSGRQFSNSRSEMNVSTLELGDSALYLCASSLAAGGMETQYFGPGTRLLVL.

The chain uses TRBV5-6 and TRBJ1-2; 7 bases are a match to TRBD1. The V gene's germline CDR1 is SGHDT and CDR2 YYEEEE. Trimming removed 4 bases from V and 2 bases from J; junction bases left unmatched: 5. The CDR3 sequence is 14 residues long. CDR3 nucleotides: TGTGCCAGCAGCCCAGACAGGGCCAACTATGGCTACACCTTC. This sequence encodes CASSPDRANYGYTF.

The chain employs TRBV5-1 and TRBJ2-3; D is perhaps TRBD1 (6 bases). CDR3 length: 14 residues. Trimming took 5 bases from V and 0 from J, leaving 10 bases between them. The germline CDR1 and CDR2 sequences are SGHRS and YFSETQ. CDR3 sequence: CASRTGSSTDTQYF. The CDR3, as DNA: TGCGCCAGCAGAACAGGGTCTAGCACAGATACGCAGTATTTT. The variable domain in full, with the rest retrieved from reference TRBV5-1 and TRBJ2-3, is KAGVTQTPRYLIKTRGQQVTLSCSPISGHRSVSWYQQTPGQGLQFLFEYFSETQRNKGNFPGRFSGRQFSNSRSEMNVSTLELGDSALYLCASRTGSSTDTQYFGPGTRLTVL.

V gene TRBV5-6 combines with J gene TRBJ2-7; 11 bases are shared with TRBD1. The CDR3 has 15 residues. Germline loops: CDR1 SGHDT, CDR2 YYEEEE. V shed 5 bases and J 1 base; nucleotides not matched to a gene: 5. CDR3 sequence: CASRWGQGVSYEQYF. The CDR3 region has the DNA TGTGCCAGCAGATGGGGACAGGGGGTTTCCTACGAGCAGTACTTC.

This chain links TRBV30 with TRBJ2-7; a possible D gene is TRBD2 (6 bases). This CDR3 has 13 amino acids. Trimming took off 2 bases at V and 12 bases at J, with 20 bases between the two ends. Germline loops: CDR1 GTSNPN, CDR2 SVGIG (reference sequence). The CDR3 spells CAWSLTGTPKVYF. CDR3 nucleotide sequence: TGTGCCTGGAGTCTTACCGGGACTCCCAAGGTGTACTTC.

The rearrangement links TRBV5-8 to TRBJ1-1; no reliable D call. Germline CDR1 reads SGHTS; CDR2 reads YDEGEE. V was shortened by 2 bases and J by 11 bases, with 16 bases between the two germline ends. The CDR3 runs 13 residues. CDR3 in amino acids: CASSFHGQIAAFF. The CDR3 DNA sequence: TGTGCCAGCAGCTTCCACGGCCAGATAGCGGCTTTCTTT.